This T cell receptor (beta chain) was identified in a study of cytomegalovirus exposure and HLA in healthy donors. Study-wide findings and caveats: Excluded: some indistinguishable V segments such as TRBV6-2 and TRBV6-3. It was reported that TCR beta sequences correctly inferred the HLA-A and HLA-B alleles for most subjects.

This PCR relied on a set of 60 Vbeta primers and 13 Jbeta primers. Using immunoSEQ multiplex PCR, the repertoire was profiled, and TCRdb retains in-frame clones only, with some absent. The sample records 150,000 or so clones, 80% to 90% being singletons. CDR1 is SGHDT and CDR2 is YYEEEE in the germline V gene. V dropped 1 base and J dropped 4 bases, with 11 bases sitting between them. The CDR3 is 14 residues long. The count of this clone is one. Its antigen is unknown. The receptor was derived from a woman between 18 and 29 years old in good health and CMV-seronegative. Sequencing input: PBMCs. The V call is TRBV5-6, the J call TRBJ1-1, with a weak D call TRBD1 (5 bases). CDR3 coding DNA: TGTGCCAGCAGCTTGTCCACAGGCAGCACTGAAGCTTTCTTT. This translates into CASSLSTGSTEAFF.